The table lists the clone carrying this TCR beta chain with a few counts. Its antigen is still unknown. The V gene's germline CDR1 is DFQATT and CDR2 SNEGSKA (reference sequence). The V gene lost 4 bases and the J gene lost 1 base, with 11 bases spanning the gap. The CDR3 is 13 amino acids. TCRdb recomputed calls from the RT-PCR reads with MiXCR, one row per CDR3 protein. The data contain about 780,000 distinct CDR3 sequences, about 18% of them singletons. The sample is drawn from a study of response to subunit inactivated influenza vaccine. Study-wide findings and caveats: Authors suggested seasonal influenza vaccinations each recruit few new T cells.

V usage is TRBV20-1 and J usage is TRBJ2-7; D unclear. The source material was PBMCs from blood, sampled 5 days after vaccination. This TCR derives from a man aged 45-65 years who received an inactivated influenza vaccine. The CDR3 is CSATEPGSYEQYF. As DNA, the CDR3 is TGCAGTGCTACTGAGCCTGGTTCCTACGAGCAGTACTTC.